This T cell receptor (beta chain) comes out of a study of CD8 T cells in Susac syndrome. The V end was cut by 7 bases, the J end by 5 bases, with 9 bases between. The germline V gene has CDR1 MDHEN and CDR2 SYDVKM. This CDR3 has 12 residues. RNA in amounts of about 0.5 to 1 ug was reverse transcribed with random hexamers. Amplification of TCR beta CDR3 spanned 54 Vbeta and 13 Jbeta via immunoSEQ multiplex PCR. Using its own MiXCR run on the immunoSEQ multiplex PCR reads, TCRdb lists one record per CDR3 protein. The top ten hold roughly 0.08% of the sample, which has roughly 150,000 distinct CDR3 sequences, roughly nine tenths seen once. Sequencing of TCR beta was performed on blood CD8+ and CD4+ T cells.

Sequencing was done on a sample of CD4+ T cells from PBMCs. The sequence was collected from a human donor in good health. The rearrangement links TRBV28 to TRBJ2-1; no reliable D call. The CDR3, as DNA: TGTGCCAGCACCGGCTTGCACAATGAGCAGTTCTTC. This gives the protein CASTGLHNEQFF.